Listed here are 9 T cell receptor beta chains from one sample, sequenced in a study of vaccination effects on CD4 cells after COVID-19. Antigen specificity for these receptors is unknown. Antigen-specific CD4+ T cell clonotypes were called by their expansion after viral peptide-pool culture in ViraFEST. Cells that had been cultured for 10 days were the source of isolated CD4+ T cells. Previously uninfected by SARS-CoV-2, the vaccine recipients also showed negative nucleocapsid antibodies. Assay: immunoSEQ multiplex PCR; the TCRdb copy retains only in-frame clones and omits some. The sample includes 25,000 to 35,000 clones, more than 70% seen only once; the top ten take approximately 29%. Sample: CD4+ T cells from PBMCs cultured with SARS-CoV-2 spike peptides, taken before COVID-19 vaccination. These receptors were obtained from a human donor who received a COVID-19 vaccine.

The CDR3 DNA reads TGTGCCTGGAGGTCGCACGGAGTGGGACCTGAAGCTTTCTTT. This codes for CAWRSHGVGPEAFF. The chain joins TRBV30 to TRBJ1-1; possible D gene TRBD1, 5 bases. The CDR3 has 14 residues. Trimming pared 3 bases from V and 6 bases from J, leaving 17 bases between. Germline loops: CDR1 GTSNPN, CDR2 SVGIG (reference sequence).

This chain links TRBV5-3 with TRBJ1-2, with a tentative D call TRBD1 (5 bases). TRBV5-3 counts as an open reading frame of uncertain function. This CDR3 contains 20 residues. Deletions cut 6 bases from V and 4 bases from J, with 34 bases between. CDR3 sequence: CARTLSRRSPGGWLGYGYTF. The CDR3 bases are TGTGCCAGAACATTGTCCCGAAGGTCCCCGGGGGGGTGGTTGGGCTATGGCTACACCTTC.

This sequence joins TRBV19 and TRBJ1-2; TRBD1 might be the D (5 bases). This CDR3 has 11 residues. Germline CDR1 reads LNHDA; CDR2 reads SQIVND (reference sequence). V gave up 5 bases and J gave up 8 bases, with 9 bases separating them. In nucleotides, the CDR3 is TGTGCCAGTAGTGTCCAGGGAGGCTACACCTTC. It encodes CASSVQGGYTF.

This chain connects TRBV3-1 (or the pseudogene TRBV3-2) to TRBJ2-5, with 11 bases aligning to TRBD1. This CDR3 has 14 amino acids. J was trimmed by 4 bases and V by 4 bases; bases with no gene match: 2. Germline-derived CDR1 and CDR2 are LGHDT and YNNKEL (reference sequence). CDR3 protein: CASSPGTGGETQYF. In DNA, the CDR3 is TGTGCCAGCAGCCCCGGGACAGGGGGAGAGACCCAGTACTTC.

Here the CDR3 reads CASQPPGLAGRWPYNEQFF. Here the CDR3 DNA reads TGCGCCAGCCAGCCGCCGGGACTAGCGGGGAGGTGGCCTTACAATGAGCAGTTCTTC. The chain carries TRBV5-1 and TRBJ2-1, with TRBD2 matching 13 bases. V lost 7 bases to trimming and J lost 4 bases; unmatched junction nucleotides: 17. CDR3 size: 19 residues. Per germline, CDR1 SGHRS and CDR2 YFSETQ. Together with reference TRBV5-1 and TRBJ2-1, the CDR3 gives the full variable domain: KAGVTQTPRYLIKTRGQQVTLSCSPISGHRSVSWYQQTPGQGLQFLFEYFSETQRNKGNFPGRFSGRQFSNSRSEMNVSTLELGDSALYLCASQPPGLAGRWPYNEQFFGPGTRLTVL.

This sequence joins TRBV7-9 and TRBJ1-2; no clear D. This CDR3 contains 12 residues. V lost 11 bases and J 5 bases, leaving 15 bases between the germline ends. Germline CDR1 reads SEHNR; CDR2 reads FQNEAQ (reference sequence). This CDR3 is CAAKGKGYGYTF. CDR3 coding DNA: TGTGCCGCGAAGGGAAAAGGGTATGGCTACACCTTC.

The chain links TRBV27 to TRBJ2-6; tentatively, D is TRBD1 (5 bases). The ends were cut back, 7 bases at V and 0 bases at J, with 13 bases in the middle. Germline values: CDR1 MNHEY, CDR2 SMNVEV (reference sequence). This CDR3 is 16 amino acids long. The CDR3 DNA sequence: TGTGCCAGCAAAAGAACAGGAACCTCTGGGGCCAACGTCCTGACTTTC. It codes for CASKRTGTSGANVLTF.

This clone occurred once. V usage is TRBV6-5 and J usage is TRBJ2-7, with TRBD2 as a possible D gene (6 bases). Germline CDR1 and CDR2: MNHEY and SVGAGI. The CDR3 sequence is 11 residues long. With 10 bases removed from V and 4 bases from J, the gap between germline ends came to 11 bases. CDR3 sequence (DNA): TGTGCCACCCTTGGGGGGTACGAGCAGTACTTC. Protein: CATLGGYEQYF.

In its sample, this clone was seen once. The chain couples TRBV12-3 or TRBV12-4 to TRBJ2-1; D is ambiguous. The CDR3 extends over 12 amino acids. V lost 1 base, J lost 6 bases, and 4 bases lay in between. CDR3 region: CASSLGGNEQFF. In DNA, the CDR3 is TGTGCCAGCAGTTTAGGGGGCAATGAGCAGTTCTTC.